This TCR beta chain was sequenced for a study of human T cells and chemical hapten exposure. Study-level information: Affected patients, primarily female, had alopecia areata, totalis or universalis. The study, taken as a whole, reports: There was no change with DPC sensitization in TCRs above 1 in 1000 frequency. Patch test scores rose with PT1 expanded TCR counts, a positive correlation.

Time point denoted: patch test 2, 6 weeks after DPC sensitization. Treatment of the sample: therapeutic diphenylcyclopropenone sensitization with weekly scalp DPC. Within the library, unique molecular identifiers were attached to each individual cDNA molecule. TCRdb re-analysed the RACE reads in MiXCR, keeping a single row per CDR3 protein. The profile shows tens of thousands of distinct CDR3 sequences, roughly 8.5% of them singletons. Trimming stripped 5 bases from V and 5 bases from J, with 10 bases between. This CDR3 spans 14 amino acids. Germline V gene lookup returns CDR1 SGHTA and CDR2 FQGNSA. This clonotype has more than one count but fewer than ten. Its antigen remains unknown.

The clonotype comes from a woman aged 45-60 years with alopecia areata. Some clones in this sample may be carry-over from other donors' samples. This chain links TRBV7-2 with TRBJ1-6; D may be TRBD1 (6 bases). Material: whole blood, obtained in connection with sensitization to the hapten diphenylcyclopropenone (DPC). The CDR3 DNA is TGTGCCAGCAGCCCGGACAGCCATAATTCACCCCTCCACTTT. It codes for CASSPDSHNSPLHF.